This entry lists 29 T cell receptor beta chains sequenced from one sample in a study of shared clonotypes between healthy human individuals. The assay was immunoSEQ multiplex PCR, and TCRdb's table has in-frame clones only and misses some. The data contain 1 million to 1.3 million clones, 75% to 80% of them singletons. Sequenced material: memory CD4+ T cells from PBMCs. As for subset: CD45RA-negative fraction. The receptors shown here come from a man aged 18 to 30 in good health. Some clones in this sample may be carry-over from other donors' samples.

This clone was seen a single time. This chain joins TRBV29-1 and TRBJ2-3, with D uncertain. The V gene lost 3 bases and the J gene lost 4 bases, with 8 bases spanning the gap. This CDR3 is 12 amino acids long. Germline V gene data show CDR1 as SQVTM and CDR2 as ANQGSEA. CDR3 DNA sequence: TGCAGCGTTGATTACTACCCAGATACGCAGTATTTT. Protein sequence: CSVDYYPDTQYF.

This clone was seen at least ten times. This chain joins TRBV7-9 and TRBJ1-1; TRBD1 matches at 8 bases. The CDR3 runs to 14 residues. Trimming cost V 5 bases and J 1 base; bases outside gene matches: 3. Looked up from germline, CDR1 is SEHNR and CDR2 is FQNEAQ (reference sequence). CDR3 amino acids: CASSQGAKNTEAFF. CDR3 DNA: TGTGCCAGCAGCCAGGGGGCCAAGAACACTGAAGCTTTCTTT.

This clone occurred once. The chain employs TRBV19 and TRBJ2-4, with 8 nucleotides matching TRBD1. The CDR3 totals 17 residues. Germline lookup yields CDR1 LNHDA and CDR2 SQIVND (reference sequence). J gave up 0 bases and V 7 bases, and 11 bases lay outside the gene matches. The CDR3 reads CASTPRQGSIAKNIQYF. DNA for the CDR3: TGTGCCAGTACCCCACGACAGGGGTCCATAGCCAAAAACATTCAGTACTTC.

This sequence joins TRBV4-2 and TRBJ2-7, with D possibly matching TRBD2 (6 bases). Germline assignment: CDR1 LGHNA and CDR2 YNFKEQ. This CDR3 is 16 amino acids long. V was pared by 0 bases and J by 3 bases, with 15 bases between. The CDR3 loop is CASSQDFGGVGYEQYF. As DNA, the CDR3 is TGTGCCAGCAGCCAAGATTTTGGCGGGGTGGGCTACGAGCAGTACTTC.

CDR3 region: CASSLTGARNTIYF. In DNA form, the CDR3 reads TGTGCCAGCAGCTTAACAGGGGCTAGAAACACCATATATTTT. The chain employs TRBV7-6 and TRBJ1-3; 7 bases are a match to TRBD1. V lost 2 bases to trimming and J lost 5 bases; unmatched junction nucleotides: 3. The germline V gene encodes CDR1 SGHVS and CDR2 FNYEAQ. The CDR3 covers 14 residues.

This clone was recorded once. As DNA, the CDR3 is TGTGCCAGCAGTTTATCCGTGCAGGGCGGGAGTAAGTCCAATGAGCAGTTCTTC. Its translation: CASSLSVQGGSKSNEQFF. The chain carries TRBV27 and TRBJ2-1; 7 bases map to TRBD2. There are 18 residues in the CDR3. CDR1 MNHEY and CDR2 SMNVEV come from the germline V gene (reference sequence). Unmatched junction bases numbered 14, after V lost 0 bases and J lost 6 bases.

This clone has only one observation. The chain joins TRBV27 to TRBJ2-7; D possibly corresponds to TRBD2 (6 bases). V lost 6 bases, J lost 0 bases, and 15 bases lay in between. Germline CDR1 and CDR2: MNHEY and SMNVEV (reference sequence). The CDR3 totals 15 residues. The DNA of the CDR3 is TGTGCCAGCAGCCCGGGAGACCTCTTCTCCTACGAGCAGTACTTC. Translation: CASSPGDLFSYEQYF.

This chain links TRBV7-2 with TRBJ2-2; no firm D call. Germline assignment: CDR1 SGHTA and CDR2 FQGNSA. V was trimmed by 2 bases and J by 7 bases, leaving 8 bases between them. The CDR3 runs to 13 residues. CDR3 region: CASSLLAGGELFF. The DNA for the CDR3 is TGTGCCAGCAGCTTATTAGCCGGCGGGGAGCTGTTTTTT.

The chain uses TRBV2 and TRBJ2-1, with a tentative D call TRBD1 (5 bases). The germline V gene encodes CDR1 SNHLY and CDR2 FYNNEI. This CDR3 region has 14 residues. The V and J ends lost 4 bases and 8 bases respectively, with 15 bases between them. The CDR3, as DNA: TGTGCCAGCAGTGTGAAAAGGCAGGGCTATGAGCAGTTCTTC. Translated: CASSVKRQGYEQFF.

The chain couples TRBV27 to TRBJ2-1; either TRBD1 or TRBD2 may fit D (5 bases each). There are 13 residues in the CDR3. The germline V gene has CDR1 MNHEY and CDR2 SMNVEV (reference sequence). V lost 0 bases to trimming and J lost 9 bases, with 9 bases between them. CDR3 bases: TGTGCCAGCAGTTTATCGTATGGGGGTGAGCAGTTCTTC. Translating gives CASSLSYGGEQFF.

The chain links TRBV5-6 to TRBJ1-6; TRBD1 agrees at 10 bases. The CDR3 extends over 14 amino acids. The V gene end was trimmed by 3 bases and the J gene end by 6 bases; junction bases not matched to a gene: 0. The germline gives CDR1 SGHDT, CDR2 YYEEEE. The chain's CDR3 is CASSWDRGNSPLHF. The CDR3 nucleotides read TGTGCCAGCAGCTGGGACAGGGGTAATTCACCCCTCCACTTT.

The chain recombines TRBV19 with TRBJ2-5, with TRBD2 matching 8 bases. CDR3 length: 15 residues. CDR1 LNHDA and CDR2 SQIVND come from the germline V gene (reference sequence). Germline trimming cut 4 bases from V and 5 bases from J; bases unmatched to any gene: 9. CDR3 DNA sequence: TGTGCCAGTAGTACAACCGGGACTAGGGGGGAGACCCAGTACTTC. Translation gives CASSTTGTRGETQYF.

Concerning this clone: Other DNA sequences in this sample translate to the same CDR3. The chain links TRBV7-2 to TRBJ2-5; D unresolved. From germline, CDR1 is SGHTA and CDR2 FQGNSA. Trimming removed 5 bases at V and 2 bases at J, with 9 bases between. The CDR3 is made up of 13 amino acids. CDR3: CASSPPSQETQYF. CDR3 nucleotides: TGTGCCAGCAGCCCCCCGTCGCAAGAGACCCAGTACTTC.

Concerning this clone: A far larger clone is only one base removed, so a read error is likely. The sample holds other DNA sequences that translate to the same CDR3. The CDR3 region has the DNA TGCGCCAGCAGGCAGAGGGGTAGGCAGCACATCTTGACTAACTATGGCTACACCTTC. This sequence encodes CASRQRGRQHILTNYGYTF. The genes are TRBV5-6 and TRBJ1-2; perhaps TRBD1 as D (5 bases). The CDR3 sequence is 19 residues long. The germline CDR1 and CDR2 sequences are SGHDT and YYEEEE. The complete variable domain, with remaining parts taken from reference TRBV5-6 and TRBJ1-2, reads DAGVTQSPTHLIKTRGQQVTLRCSPKSGHDTVSWYQQALGQGPQFIFQYYEEEERQRGNFPDRFSGHQFPNYSSELNVNALLLGDSALYLCASRQRGRQHILTNYGYTFGSGTRLTVV.

Only one count was recorded for this clone. The chain has TRBV19 and TRBJ2-7; D might be TRBD1 or TRBD2, each matching 5 bases. The V end was cut by 0 bases, the J end by 2 bases, with 11 bases between. CDR3 size: 15 residues. Germline assignment: CDR1 LNHDA and CDR2 SQIVND (reference sequence). This chain's CDR3 is CASSIDLRGAYEQYF. CDR3 DNA: TGTGCCAGTAGTATAGATCTCCGAGGGGCCTACGAGCAGTACTTC.

In DNA, the CDR3 is TGTGCCAGCTCACCGGGACTAGCAGACAACATTCAGTACTTC. Protein product: CASSPGLADNIQYF. The rearrangement links TRBV18 to TRBJ2-4; 9 positions agree with TRBD2. This CDR3 has 14 residues. Germline lookup yields CDR1 KGHSH and CDR2 LQKENI. J lost 7 bases, V lost 3 bases, and 4 bases had no gene match. Combining the CDR3 with reference TRBV18 and TRBJ2-4 gives the whole variable domain NAGVMQNPRHLVRRRGQEARLRCSPMKGHSHVYWYRQLPEEGLKFMVYLQKENIIDESGMPKERFSAEFPKEGPSILRIQQVVRGDSAAYFCASSPGLADNIQYFGAGTRLSVL.

The chain couples TRBV5-4 to TRBJ2-3; 7 bases match TRBD1. This CDR3 has 14 amino acids. After removal of 3 bases from V and 6 bases from J, the junction contained 7 bases not matched to a gene. Germline CDR1 and CDR2: SGHNT and YYREEE (reference sequence). The CDR3 nucleotides read TGTGCCAGCAGCTGGGAAAGGGGGCAGGATACGCAGTATTTT. Its translation is CASSWERGQDTQYF. The full variable domain, its missing parts supplied by reference TRBV5-4 and TRBJ2-3, is ETGVTQSPTHLIKTRGQQVTLRCSSQSGHNTVSWYQQALGQGPQFIFQYYREEENGRGNFPPRFSGLQFPNYSSELNVNALELDDSALYLCASSWERGQDTQYFGPGTRLTVL.

This clone came up many times. Other DNA sequences in this specimen translate into the identical CDR3. J is TRBJ1-1 and V is TRBV11-3; TRBD1 matches 8 bases. The germline V gene encodes CDR1 SGHNT and CDR2 YENEEA. This CDR3 has 13 amino acids. V lost 5 bases to trimming and J lost 4 bases; unmatched junction nucleotides: 3. The CDR3 DNA follows: TGTGCCAGCAGCCTCGGACAGGGCACTGAAGCTTTCTTT. Translation gives CASSLGQGTEAFF.

This clone was seen many times. The chain joins TRBV11-3 to TRBJ2-2; D may match TRBD1 or TRBD2 (5 bases each). The CDR3 spans 14 residues. Germline V gene data show CDR1 as SGHNT and CDR2 as YENEEA. V was clipped by 3 bases and J by 4 bases, with 9 bases between them. CDR3 DNA sequence: TGTGCCAGCAGCTTGGGACCCAGCACCGGGGAGCTGTTTTTT. It is translated as CASSLGPSTGELFF.

The chain recombines TRBV7-2 with TRBJ1-1; 9 bases agree with TRBD1. This CDR3 has 14 residues. V trimming: 5 bases; J trimming: 6 bases; junction bases outside the gene matches: 7. Germline loops: CDR1 SGHTA, CDR2 FQGNSA. Here the CDR3 reads CASSPDRGGPEAFF. The CDR3 DNA reads as TGTGCCAGCAGCCCGGACAGGGGTGGCCCTGAAGCTTTCTTT.

The chain links TRBV30 to TRBJ1-6; tentatively, D is TRBD1 (5 bases). Trimming took off 1 base at V and 8 bases at J, with 12 bases between the two ends. Germline V gene data show CDR1 as GTSNPN and CDR2 as SVGIG (reference sequence). This CDR3 has 14 amino acids. The CDR3 here is CAWSDRPLHSPLHF. CDR3 DNA: TGTGCCTGGAGTGACAGGCCCCTCCATTCACCCCTCCACTTT. The full variable domain, in which reference TRBV30 and TRBJ1-6 provide the parts outside the CDR3, is SQTIHQWPATLVQPVGSPLSLECTVEGTSNPNLYWYRQAAGRGLQLLFYSVGIGQISSEVPQNLSASRPQDRQFILSSKKLLLSDSGFYLCAWSDRPLHSPLHFGNGTRLTVT.

This rearrangement joins TRBV6-6 to TRBJ1-2, with D unresolved. V gave up 7 bases and J gave up 5 bases, with 17 bases separating them. The CDR3 loop spans 14 amino acids. Per the germline V gene, CDR1 is MNHNY and CDR2 is SVGAGI (reference sequence). The CDR3 region has the DNA TGTGCCAGCACCCCCCCGGAGGACGGATATGGCTACACCTTC. Its protein is CASTPPEDGYGYTF.

The chain employs TRBV11-2 and TRBJ2-7; D gene unclear. This CDR3 contains 15 residues. Looked up from germline, CDR1 is SGHAT and CDR2 is FQNNGV. The V gene lost 1 base and the J gene lost 1 base, with 11 bases spanning the gap. The CDR3 protein is CASSLGPTRSYEQYF. The DNA of the CDR3 is TGTGCCAGCAGCTTAGGTCCGACCCGTTCCTACGAGCAGTACTTC.

This clone was counted a single time. This sequence joins TRBV6-5 and TRBJ2-3; TRBD2 is a possible D gene (6 bases). V lost 2 bases and J 2 bases, leaving 11 bases between the germline ends. Germline V CDR1 and CDR2: MNHEY, SVGAGI. The CDR3 is 15 residues long. This CDR3 reads CASSYQLANTDTQYF. The CDR3 region has the DNA TGTGCCAGCAGTTACCAGCTAGCGAACACAGATACGCAGTATTTT.

This clone was observed many times. The chain joins TRBV27 to TRBJ1-1; no reliable D call. Per the germline V gene, CDR1 is MNHEY and CDR2 is SMNVEV (reference sequence). Between the trimmed V and J ends, which lost 8 bases and 2 bases, there was a span of 6 bases. This CDR3 region has 11 residues. CDR3 bases: TGTGCCAGCTGGATAAACACTGAAGCTTTCTTT. Translated, it gives CASWINTEAFF.

The V and J genes are TRBV19 and TRBJ2-1, with TRBD2 matching 7 bases. The J segment lost 6 bases and the V segment lost 9 bases, leaving 8 bases of the junction unmatched. The CDR3 has 13 amino acids. Germline values: CDR1 LNHDA, CDR2 SQIVND (reference sequence). CDR3 nucleotides: TGTGCCAGCTCGGTAGCGGGCCTCAATGAGCAGTTCTTC. Protein sequence: CASSVAGLNEQFF.

The DNA for the CDR3 is TGTGCCAGCACGAGAAACACCGCCTCCTACGAGCAGTACTTC. Its translation: CASTRNTASYEQYF. V is TRBV6-6 and J is TRBJ2-7; D is ambiguous. V shed 7 bases and J shed 0 bases, with 13 bases lying between them. The CDR3 extends over 14 amino acids. Germline CDR1 MNHNY, CDR2 SVGAGI (reference sequence).

The chain employs TRBV7-2 and TRBJ2-1; D not certain. Trimming stripped 3 bases from V and 9 bases from J, with 9 bases between. The CDR3 is 12 residues long. Germline CDR1 SGHTA, CDR2 FQGNSA. The CDR3 reads CASSFSRFEQFF. The CDR3, as DNA: TGTGCCAGCAGCTTTTCCAGGTTTGAGCAGTTCTTC.

Worth noting for this clone: The sample contains more than one DNA sequence encoding this CDR3. V usage is TRBV9 and J usage is TRBJ2-1; TRBD1 agrees at 10 bases. Per the germline V gene, CDR1 is SGDLS and CDR2 is YYNGEE. V gave up 0 bases and J gave up 5 bases; unmatched junction bases: 2. This CDR3 has 15 amino acids. CDR3: CASSVGGTGDNEQFF. Here the CDR3 DNA reads TGTGCCAGCAGCGTAGGTGGGACAGGGGACAATGAGCAGTTCTTC.